What follows are 18 T cell receptor beta chains derived from one specimen sequenced in a study of blood T cell repertoires in COVID-19. Generated by immunoSEQ multiplex PCR, the TCRdb table keeps only in-frame clones and is missing some. The table shows approximately 150,000 clones, with around nine tenths occurring only once. Sequencing input: peripheral blood. The receptors stem from a woman aged 45-65 years with active or convalescent COVID-19.

The chain combines TRBV6-5 with TRBJ2-7, with 9 bases matching TRBD2. The CDR3 sequence is 14 residues long. Germline loops: CDR1 MNHEY, CDR2 SVGAGI. With V trimmed by 4 bases and J by 4 bases, 5 bases remained unmatched. In nucleotides, the CDR3 is TGTGCCAGCAGTTTAGCTAGCGGGGTTTACGAGCAGTACTTC. This translates into CASSLASGVYEQYF.

This chain uses TRBV3-1 (or the pseudogene TRBV3-2) with TRBJ2-5; 11 nucleotides match TRBD2. The CDR3 runs to 14 residues. Germline loops: CDR1 LGHDT, CDR2 YNNKEL (reference sequence). V shed 1 base, J shed 11 bases, and the junction held 6 bases outside the gene matches. The CDR3 spells CASSQGRGLAEQYF. The CDR3 DNA follows: TGTGCCAGCAGCCAAGGGAGGGGACTAGCGGAACAGTACTTC.

V and J are TRBV7-2 and TRBJ2-6; tentatively, D is TRBD1 (5 bases). CDR3 length: 16 amino acids. V was trimmed by 5 bases and J by 0 bases, leaving 11 bases between them. Germline V gene data show CDR1 as SGHTA and CDR2 as FQGNSA. In DNA form, the CDR3 reads TGTGCCAGCAGCCCAAGACAGATCTCTGGGGCCAACGTCCTGACTTTC. Protein: CASSPRQISGANVLTF.

The DNA for the CDR3 is TGTGCCAGCACCACGGAGACAGGTAACTACGAGCAGTACTTC. This encodes CASTTETGNYEQYF. The gene calls are TRBV4-2 and TRBJ2-7; D perhaps matches TRBD1 (6 bases). Germline assignment: CDR1 LGHNA and CDR2 YNFKEQ. Trimming stripped 7 bases from V and 3 bases from J, with 16 bases between. This CDR3 is built from 14 residues.

The genes are TRBV20-1 and TRBJ2-7, with D unclear. The CDR3 extends over 11 amino acids. V lost 0 bases and J lost 6, with 6 bases in between. Germline V CDR1 and CDR2: DFQATT, SNEGSKA (reference sequence). This chain's CDR3 is CSARDYPEQYF. CDR3 DNA sequence: TGCAGTGCTAGAGATTATCCCGAGCAGTACTTC.

The chain is built from TRBV7-2 and TRBJ1-2; 9 bases align to TRBD1. The V and J ends lost 0 bases and 4 bases, in that order; junction bases with no gene match: 3. There are 15 residues in the CDR3. Germline V gene data show CDR1 as SGHTA and CDR2 as FQGNSA. CDR3 region: CASSLAGTGPYGYTF. The CDR3 DNA reads TGTGCCAGCAGCTTAGCCGGGACAGGGCCCTATGGCTACACCTTC.

This chain links TRBV7-9 with TRBJ2-5; 14 bases fit TRBD2. Trimming at V came to 1 base and at J to 2 bases, leaving 9 bases not matched to a gene. Per germline, CDR1 SEHNR and CDR2 FQNEAQ (reference sequence). There are 19 residues in the CDR3. DNA for the CDR3: TGTGCCAGCAGCTTAGTTTGGACTAGCGGGGGGCCGGAGCAAGAGACCCAGTACTTC. Translation gives CASSLVWTSGGPEQETQYF.

The chain carries TRBV11-2 and TRBJ2-5; D is ambiguous. The germline gives CDR1 SGHAT, CDR2 FQNNGV. This CDR3 contains 12 residues. V lost 5 bases, J lost 3 bases, and 7 bases lay in between. The DNA of the CDR3 is TGTGCCAGCAGCACCAGTAAAGAGACCCAGTACTTC. Encoded protein: CASSTSKETQYF.

The chain joins TRBV27 to TRBJ1-6; a possible D gene is TRBD1 (6 bases). CDR3 length: 14 amino acids. CDR1 MNHEY and CDR2 SMNVEV come from the germline V gene (reference sequence). The V end was cut by 9 bases, the J end by 7 bases, with 16 bases between. CDR3 coding DNA: TGTGCCAGATCGCTGGGGACACCGAATTCACCCCTCCACTTT. Protein product: CARSLGTPNSPLHF.

The rearrangement links TRBV9 to TRBJ2-7, with D possibly being TRBD2 (6 bases). Germline CDR1 SGDLS, CDR2 YYNGEE. Trimming took off 0 bases at V and 1 base at J, with 8 bases between the two ends. The CDR3 consists of 14 residues. The CDR3 sequence is CASSVGGESYEQYF. CDR3 bases: TGTGCCAGCAGCGTAGGGGGGGAGTCCTACGAGCAGTACTTC.

The chain uses TRBV12-3 or TRBV12-4 and TRBJ1-1; D is possibly TRBD1 (5 bases). The germline V and J ends were trimmed by 3 bases and 7 bases, with 12 bases remaining between them. There are 13 residues in the CDR3. As DNA, the CDR3 is TGTGCCAGCAGTTTTTTGCAGGGATTTGAAGCTTTCTTT. Translated: CASSFLQGFEAFF.

The chain couples TRBV5-4 to TRBJ2-2, with TRBD1 matching over 8 bases. V lost 1 base to trimming and J lost 6 bases; unmatched junction nucleotides: 5. CDR3 size: 15 residues. The germline V gene encodes CDR1 SGHNT and CDR2 YYREEE (reference sequence). CDR3 loop: CASSLNQGAAGELFF. As DNA, the CDR3 is TGTGCCAGCAGCTTGAATCAGGGGGCGGCCGGGGAGCTGTTTTTT.

The chain employs TRBV15 and TRBJ1-2, with no clear D. The germline V gene encodes CDR1 LNHNV and CDR2 YYDKDF (reference sequence). Trimming pared 5 bases from V and 7 bases from J, leaving 20 bases between. The length of the CDR3 is 15 residues. The CDR3 nucleotides read TGTGCCACCAGCTCAAGCCCCCAGCGTTTTCTTGGCTACACCTTC. This encodes CATSSSPQRFLGYTF. The whole variable domain, filled in from reference TRBV15 and TRBJ1-2, reads DAMVIQNPRYQVTQFGKPVTLSCSQTLNHNVMYWYQQKSSQAPKLLFHYYDKDFNNEADTPDNFQSRRPNTSFCFLDIRSPGLGDTAMYLCATSSSPQRFLGYTFGSGTRLTVV.

The V gene is TRBV27, the J gene TRBJ1-1; no clear D gene. Germline values: CDR1 MNHEY, CDR2 SMNVEV (reference sequence). The CDR3 has 14 amino acids. V lost 4 bases, J lost 1 base, and 10 bases lay in between. Here the CDR3 reads CASSSVRGNTEAFF. The DNA of the CDR3 is TGTGCCAGCAGTTCAGTTCGTGGGAACACTGAAGCTTTCTTT.

This clone was seen only a few times. V is TRBV18 and J is TRBJ2-1; 9 bases align to TRBD1. This CDR3 contains 14 residues. CDR1 KGHSH and CDR2 LQKENI come from the germline V gene. Trimming took 0 bases from V and 9 from J; bases not matched to a gene: 3. The CDR3 spells CASSPPGQGGEQFF. The CDR3 bases are TGTGCCAGCTCACCACCGGGACAGGGAGGTGAGCAGTTCTTC.

The chain employs TRBV29-1 and TRBJ2-1; 10 bases fit TRBD2. The CDR3 consists of 13 residues. Germline V CDR1 and CDR2: SQVTM, ANQGSEA. V dropped 4 bases and J dropped 7; count of bases not matched to a gene: 4. CDR3 amino acids: CSVASGSRNEQFF. CDR3 nucleotide sequence: TGCAGCGTTGCTAGCGGGAGCCGGAATGAGCAGTTCTTC.

The rearrangement joins TRBV6-4 to TRBJ2-2, with TRBD1 matching 7 bases. Germline V gene data show CDR1 as MRHNA and CDR2 as SNTAGT. Unmatched junction bases numbered 5, after V lost 6 bases and J lost 4 bases. The CDR3 consists of 14 residues. The CDR3 DNA reads as TGTGCCAGCAGGACGGACAGGACCACCGGGGAGCTGTTTTTT. This translates into CASRTDRTTGELFF.

This sequence joins TRBV5-4 and TRBJ2-7, with 10 bases that match TRBD1. V shed 3 bases, J shed 0 bases, and the junction held 6 bases outside the gene matches. This CDR3 contains 16 residues. CDR1 is SGHNT and CDR2 is YYREEE in the germline V gene (reference sequence). CDR3 sequence: CASSYWTGGNSYEQYF. Here the CDR3 DNA reads TGTGCCAGCAGCTACTGGACAGGGGGAAACTCCTACGAGCAGTACTTC.